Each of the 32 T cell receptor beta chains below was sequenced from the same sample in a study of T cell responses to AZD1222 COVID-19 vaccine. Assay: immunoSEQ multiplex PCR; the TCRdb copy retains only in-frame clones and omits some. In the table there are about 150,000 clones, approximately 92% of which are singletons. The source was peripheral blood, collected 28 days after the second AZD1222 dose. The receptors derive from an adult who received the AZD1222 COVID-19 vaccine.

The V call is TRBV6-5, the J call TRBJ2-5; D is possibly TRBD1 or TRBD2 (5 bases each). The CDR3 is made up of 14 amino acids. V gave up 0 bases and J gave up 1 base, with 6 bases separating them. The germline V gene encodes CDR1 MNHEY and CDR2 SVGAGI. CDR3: CASSYSGTQETQYF. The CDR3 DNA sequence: TGTGCCAGCAGTTACTCGGGGACCCAAGAGACCCAGTACTTC.

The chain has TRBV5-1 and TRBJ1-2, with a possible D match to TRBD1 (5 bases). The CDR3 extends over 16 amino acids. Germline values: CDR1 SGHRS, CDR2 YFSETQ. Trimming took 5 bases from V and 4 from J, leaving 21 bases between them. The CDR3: CASRSGTRDLTYGYTF. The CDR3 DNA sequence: TGCGCCAGCAGATCCGGGACCCGGGATCTTACCTATGGCTACACCTTC.

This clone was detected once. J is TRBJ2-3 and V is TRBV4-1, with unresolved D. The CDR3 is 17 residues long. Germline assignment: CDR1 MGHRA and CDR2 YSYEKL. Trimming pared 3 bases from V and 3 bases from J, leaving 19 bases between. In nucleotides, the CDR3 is TGCGCCAGCAGCCATACGGCCCGGACGGAACGTACAGATACGCAGTATTTT. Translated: CASSHTARTERTDTQYF.

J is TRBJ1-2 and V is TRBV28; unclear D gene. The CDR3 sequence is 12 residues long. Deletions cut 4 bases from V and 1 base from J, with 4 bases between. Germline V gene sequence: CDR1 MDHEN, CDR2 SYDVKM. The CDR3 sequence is CASSWINYGYTF. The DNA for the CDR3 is TGTGCCAGCAGTTGGATTAACTATGGCTACACCTTC.

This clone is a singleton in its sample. The CDR3 sequence is CASSLISVSSSYEQYF. The CDR3 coding sequence is TGTGCCAGCAGCTTGATCTCTGTGTCCTCTTCCTACGAGCAGTACTTC. V is TRBV5-6 and J is TRBJ2-7; D call uncertain. Trimming stripped 1 base from V and 1 base from J, with 15 bases between. This CDR3 has 16 residues. Germline lookup yields CDR1 SGHDT and CDR2 YYEEEE.

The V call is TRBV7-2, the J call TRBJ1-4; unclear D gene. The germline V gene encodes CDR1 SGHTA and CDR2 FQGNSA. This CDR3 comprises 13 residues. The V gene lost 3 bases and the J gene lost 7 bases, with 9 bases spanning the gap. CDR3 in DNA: TGTGCCAGCAGCTTCAGACAAGGTGAAAAACTGTTTTTT. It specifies CASSFRQGEKLFF.

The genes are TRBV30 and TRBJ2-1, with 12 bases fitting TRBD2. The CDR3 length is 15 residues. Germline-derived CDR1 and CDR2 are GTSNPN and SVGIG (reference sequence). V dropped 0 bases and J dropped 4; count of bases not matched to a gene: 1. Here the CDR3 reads CAWSVLAGGYNEQFF. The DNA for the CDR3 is TGTGCCTGGAGTGTACTAGCGGGGGGTTACAATGAGCAGTTCTTC.

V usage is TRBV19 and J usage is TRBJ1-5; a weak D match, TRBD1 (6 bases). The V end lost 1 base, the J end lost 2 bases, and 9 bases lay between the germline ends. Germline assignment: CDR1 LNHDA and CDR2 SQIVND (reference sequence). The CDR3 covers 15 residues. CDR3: CASSIAGAGNQPQHF. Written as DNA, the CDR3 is TGTGCCAGTAGTATAGCAGGGGCGGGCAATCAGCCCCAGCATTTT.

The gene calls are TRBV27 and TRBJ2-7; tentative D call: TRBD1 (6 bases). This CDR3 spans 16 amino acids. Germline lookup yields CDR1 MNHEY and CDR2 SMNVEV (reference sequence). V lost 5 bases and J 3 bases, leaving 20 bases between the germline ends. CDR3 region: CASSVYTPGTFYEQYF. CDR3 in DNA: TGTGCCAGCAGTGTCTACACACCCGGGACATTCTACGAGCAGTACTTC.

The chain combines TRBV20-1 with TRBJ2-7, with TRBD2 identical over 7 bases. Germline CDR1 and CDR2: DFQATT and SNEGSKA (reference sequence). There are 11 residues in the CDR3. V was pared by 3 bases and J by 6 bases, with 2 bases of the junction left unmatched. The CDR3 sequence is CSASKRGEQYF. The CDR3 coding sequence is TGCAGTGCTAGTAAGCGGGGCGAGCAGTACTTC.

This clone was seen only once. CDR3 nucleotide sequence: TGTGCCAGTAGTACCCCCCGGGGGATATATAGCAATCAGCCCCAGCATTTT. Its protein product is CASSTPRGIYSNQPQHF. V and J are TRBV19 and TRBJ1-5; tentative D call: TRBD1 (5 bases). CDR1 is LNHDA, CDR2 SQIVND, per germline (reference sequence). V lost 4 bases, J lost 0 bases, and 16 bases lay in between. CDR3 size: 17 residues.

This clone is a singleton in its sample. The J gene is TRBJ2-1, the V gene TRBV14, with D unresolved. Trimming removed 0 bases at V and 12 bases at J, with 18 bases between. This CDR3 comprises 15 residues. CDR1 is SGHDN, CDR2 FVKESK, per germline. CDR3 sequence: CASSQDRTVQWTQFF. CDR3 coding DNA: TGTGCCAGCAGCCAAGATAGGACGGTCCAGTGGACGCAGTTCTTC. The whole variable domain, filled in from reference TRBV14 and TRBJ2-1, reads EAGVTQFPSHSVIEKGQTVTLRCDPISGHDNLYWYRRVMGKEIKFLLHFVKESKQDESGMPNNRFLAERTGGTYSTLKVQPAELEDSGVYFCASSQDRTVQWTQFFGPGTRLTVL.

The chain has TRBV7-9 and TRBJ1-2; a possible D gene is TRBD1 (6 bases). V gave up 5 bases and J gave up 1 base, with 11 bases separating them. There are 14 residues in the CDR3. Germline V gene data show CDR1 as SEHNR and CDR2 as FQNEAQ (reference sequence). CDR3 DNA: TGTGCCAGCAGCCGTGGACAGAGTAACTATGGCTACACCTTC. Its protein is CASSRGQSNYGYTF.

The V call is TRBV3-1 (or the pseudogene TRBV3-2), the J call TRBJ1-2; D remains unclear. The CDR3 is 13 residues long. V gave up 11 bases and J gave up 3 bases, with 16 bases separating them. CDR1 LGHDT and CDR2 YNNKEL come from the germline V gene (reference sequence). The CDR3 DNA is TGTGCCGCCAGCTCGGGCCCTCACTATGGCTACACCTTC. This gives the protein CAASSGPHYGYTF.

DNA for the CDR3: TGTGCCAGCAGTGGTCCAGGGTCGGGCAATCAGCCCCAGCATTTT. Its protein product is CASSGPGSGNQPQHF. This chain uses TRBV28 with TRBJ1-5, with D possibly TRBD1 on 5 matching bases. CDR1 MDHEN and CDR2 SYDVKM come from the germline V gene. V shed 5 bases and J shed 2 bases, with 13 bases lying between them. The CDR3 consists of 15 residues.

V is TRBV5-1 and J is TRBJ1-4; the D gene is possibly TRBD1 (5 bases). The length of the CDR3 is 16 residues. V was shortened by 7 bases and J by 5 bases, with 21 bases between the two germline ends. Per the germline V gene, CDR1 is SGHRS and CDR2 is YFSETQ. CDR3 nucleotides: TGCGCCAGCGCCCTCGGGGCAGGGAGGGCGAATGAAAAACTGTTTTTT. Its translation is CASALGAGRANEKLFF.

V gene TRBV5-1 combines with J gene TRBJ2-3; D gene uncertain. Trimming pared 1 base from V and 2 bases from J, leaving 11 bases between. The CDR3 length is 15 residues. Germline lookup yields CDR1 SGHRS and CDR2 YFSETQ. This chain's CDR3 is CASSLRPATTDTQYF. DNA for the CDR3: TGCGCCAGCAGCTTGAGGCCAGCTACCACAGATACGCAGTATTTT.

In DNA form, the CDR3 reads TGTGCCAGCAGGTACAGGGGGCGCTCTGGAAACACCATATATTTT. Translating gives CASRYRGRSGNTIYF. The chain combines TRBV28 with TRBJ1-3, with 9 bases fitting TRBD1. Germline CDR1 is MDHEN and CDR2 is SYDVKM. Germline trimming cut 6 bases from V and 0 bases from J; bases unmatched to any gene: 3. This CDR3 region has 15 residues.

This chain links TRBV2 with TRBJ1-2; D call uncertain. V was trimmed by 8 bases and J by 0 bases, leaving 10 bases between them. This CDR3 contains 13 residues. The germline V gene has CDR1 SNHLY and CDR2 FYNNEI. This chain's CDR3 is CASRRVSNYGYTF. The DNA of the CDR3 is TGTGCCAGCCGGAGGGTTTCTAACTATGGCTACACCTTC.

The CDR3 spells CASSYRGTVAGYTF. In DNA form, the CDR3 reads TGTGCCAGCAGTTACCGCGGGACAGTAGCCGGCTACACCTTC. The rearrangement joins TRBV6-5 to TRBJ1-2; TRBD1 matches at 7 bases. The V segment lost 2 bases and the J segment 8 bases; nucleotides outside the gene matches: 8. Germline CDR1 and CDR2: MNHEY and SVGAGI. There are 14 residues in the CDR3.

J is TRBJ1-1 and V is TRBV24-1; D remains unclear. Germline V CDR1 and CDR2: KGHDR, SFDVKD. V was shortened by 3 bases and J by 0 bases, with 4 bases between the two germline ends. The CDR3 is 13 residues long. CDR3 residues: CATSDHLNTEAFF. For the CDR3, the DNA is TGTGCCACCAGTGATCACCTGAACACTGAAGCTTTCTTT.

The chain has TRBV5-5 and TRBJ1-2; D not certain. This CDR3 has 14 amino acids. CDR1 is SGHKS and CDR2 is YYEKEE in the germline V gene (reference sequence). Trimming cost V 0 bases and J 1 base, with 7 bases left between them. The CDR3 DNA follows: TGTGCCAGCAGCTTGGGTCAGGATAACTATGGCTACACCTTC. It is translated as CASSLGQDNYGYTF.

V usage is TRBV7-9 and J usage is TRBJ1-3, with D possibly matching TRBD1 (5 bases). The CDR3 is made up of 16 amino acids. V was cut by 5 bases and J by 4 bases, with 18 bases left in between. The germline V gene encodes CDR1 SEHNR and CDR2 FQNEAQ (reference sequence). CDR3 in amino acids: CASSSWDRRRGNTIYF. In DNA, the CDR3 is TGTGCCAGCAGCAGCTGGGACCGGCGGCGGGGAAACACCATATATTTT.

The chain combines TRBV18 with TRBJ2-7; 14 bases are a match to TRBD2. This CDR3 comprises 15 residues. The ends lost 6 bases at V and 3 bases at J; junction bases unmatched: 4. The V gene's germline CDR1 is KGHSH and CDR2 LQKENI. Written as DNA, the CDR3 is TGTGCCAGCTCGAAGACTAGCGGGAGGGACTACGAGCAGTACTTC. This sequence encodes CASSKTSGRDYEQYF.

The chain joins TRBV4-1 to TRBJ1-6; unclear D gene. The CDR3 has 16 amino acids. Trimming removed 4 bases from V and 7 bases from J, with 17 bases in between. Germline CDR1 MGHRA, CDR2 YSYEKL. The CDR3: CASSRELVPGNSPLHF. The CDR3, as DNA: TGCGCCAGCAGCCGAGAACTTGTCCCCGGGAATTCACCCCTCCACTTT.

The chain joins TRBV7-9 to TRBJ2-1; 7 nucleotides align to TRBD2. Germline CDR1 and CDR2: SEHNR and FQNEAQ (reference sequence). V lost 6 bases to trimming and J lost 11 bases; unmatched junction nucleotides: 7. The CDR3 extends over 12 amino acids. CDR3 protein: CASSLTSEKQFF. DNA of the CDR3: TGTGCCAGCAGTCTAACTAGCGAGAAGCAGTTCTTC.

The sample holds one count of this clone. CDR3 amino acids: CASSEDDGISSYEQYF. The CDR3 DNA follows: TGTGCCAGCAGTGAAGATGATGGGATCTCTTCCTACGAGCAGTACTTC. The rearrangement joins TRBV6-1 to TRBJ2-7; D gene unclear. With 1 base removed from V and 1 base from J, the gap between germline ends came to 14 bases. This CDR3 spans 16 amino acids. Per the germline V gene, CDR1 is MNHNS and CDR2 is SASEGT.

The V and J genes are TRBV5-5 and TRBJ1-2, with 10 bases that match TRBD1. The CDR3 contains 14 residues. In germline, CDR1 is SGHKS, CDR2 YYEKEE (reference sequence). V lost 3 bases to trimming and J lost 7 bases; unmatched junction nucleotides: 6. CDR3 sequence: CASSWGQGPVGYTF. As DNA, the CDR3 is TGTGCCAGCAGCTGGGGACAGGGGCCGGTTGGCTACACCTTC.

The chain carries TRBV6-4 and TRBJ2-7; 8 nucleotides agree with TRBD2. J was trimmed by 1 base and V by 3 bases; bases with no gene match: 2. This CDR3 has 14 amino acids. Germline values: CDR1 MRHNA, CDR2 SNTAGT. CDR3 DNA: TGTGCCAGCAGTGAGGAGCGGGGGTCCTACGAGCAGTACTTC. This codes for CASSEERGSYEQYF.

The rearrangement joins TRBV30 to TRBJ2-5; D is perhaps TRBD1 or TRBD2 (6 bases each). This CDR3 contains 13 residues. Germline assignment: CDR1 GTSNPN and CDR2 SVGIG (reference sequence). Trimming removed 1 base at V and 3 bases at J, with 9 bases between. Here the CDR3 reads CAWSAGGEETQYF. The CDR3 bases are TGTGCCTGGAGTGCCGGGGGCGAAGAGACCCAGTACTTC.

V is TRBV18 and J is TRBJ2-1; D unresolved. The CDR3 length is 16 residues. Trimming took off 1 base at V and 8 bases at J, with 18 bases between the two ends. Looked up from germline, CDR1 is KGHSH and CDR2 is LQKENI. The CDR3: CASSPRSPPSLDEQFF. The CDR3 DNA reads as TGTGCCAGCTCACCACGTAGCCCCCCGTCCCTCGATGAGCAGTTCTTC.

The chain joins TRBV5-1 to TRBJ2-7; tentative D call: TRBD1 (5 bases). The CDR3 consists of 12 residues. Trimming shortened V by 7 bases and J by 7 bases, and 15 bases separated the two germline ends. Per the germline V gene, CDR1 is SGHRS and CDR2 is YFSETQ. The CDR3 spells CASRDRGREQYF. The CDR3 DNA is TGCGCCAGCCGTGATAGGGGCCGAGAGCAGTACTTC.